This T cell receptor (beta chain) was retrieved from a study of a mutant IDH1 vaccine in newly diagnosed glioma. Overall study context: Patients had received radiotherapy, temozolomide, or both previously, most receiving both.

Data came from immunoSEQ multiplex PCR; TCRdb stores just in-frame clones and leaves some out. The table includes tens of thousands of clones, 75% to 90% detected once. A single count supports this clone. Antigen: not known. Indicated time point: week 11, during vaccination. Mutant IDH1 20-mer peptide, at 300 ug, made up each vaccine dose, with topical imiquimod. Per the germline V gene, CDR1 is MNHEY and CDR2 is SMNVEV (reference sequence). The V end was cut by 6 bases, the J end by 1 base, with 13 bases between. The CDR3 runs to 15 residues. The input for sequencing was PBMCs, taken from a glioma patient whose treatment included an IDH1 peptide vaccine. This rearrangement joins TRBV27 to TRBJ1-3; the D gene is possibly TRBD1 (6 bases). This clonotype was obtained from a man aged 45-60 years with glioma. This CDR3 reads CASRMTGASGNTIYF. CDR3 sequence (DNA): TGTGCCAGCAGGATGACGGGGGCATCTGGAAACACCATATATTTT.